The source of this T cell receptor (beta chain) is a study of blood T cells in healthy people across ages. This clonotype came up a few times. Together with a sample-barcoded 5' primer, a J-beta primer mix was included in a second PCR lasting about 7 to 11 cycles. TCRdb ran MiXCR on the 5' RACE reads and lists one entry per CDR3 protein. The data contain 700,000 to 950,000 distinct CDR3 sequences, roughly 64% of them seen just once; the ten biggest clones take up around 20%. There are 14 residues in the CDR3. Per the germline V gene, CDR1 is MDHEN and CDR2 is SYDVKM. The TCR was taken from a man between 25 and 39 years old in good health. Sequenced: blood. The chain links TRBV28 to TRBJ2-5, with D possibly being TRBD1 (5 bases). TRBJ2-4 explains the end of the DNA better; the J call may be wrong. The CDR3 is CASSLRAGFNIQYF. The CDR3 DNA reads TGTGCCAGCAGTTTAAGGGCAGGGTTCAACATTCAGTACTTC.